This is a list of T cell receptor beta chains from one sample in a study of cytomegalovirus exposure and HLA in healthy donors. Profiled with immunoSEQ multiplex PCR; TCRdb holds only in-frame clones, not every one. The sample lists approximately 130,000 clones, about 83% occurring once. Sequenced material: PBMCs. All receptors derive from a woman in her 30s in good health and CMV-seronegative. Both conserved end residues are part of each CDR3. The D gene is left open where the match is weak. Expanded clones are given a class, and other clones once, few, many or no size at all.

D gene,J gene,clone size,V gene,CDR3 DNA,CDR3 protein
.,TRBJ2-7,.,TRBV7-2,TGTGCCAGCAGCTTAGGGGCCGGGGGACCCTACGAGCAGTACTTC,CASSLGAGGPYEQYF
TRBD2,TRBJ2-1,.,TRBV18,TGTGCCAGCTCACCTCTAAGCGGGGGGGGAGTGAGGTACAATGAGCAGTTCTTC,CASSPLSGGGVRYNEQFF
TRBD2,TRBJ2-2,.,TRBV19,TGTGCCAGTAGTCCCCTCCTAGCGGGGAGATCAGGGGAGCTGTTTTTT,CASSPLLAGRSGELFF
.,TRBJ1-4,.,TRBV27,TGTGCCACCTCCAGGCTTTTAAATGAAAAACTGTTTTTT,CATSRLLNEKLFF
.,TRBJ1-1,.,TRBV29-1,TGCAGCGCCTCCGGACAGAGGGCTGAAGCTTTCTTT,CSASGQRAEAFF
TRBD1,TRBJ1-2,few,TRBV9,TGTGCCAGCGAAGCCTCAGGGGGAGTGAATGGCTACACCTTC,CASEASGGVNGYTF
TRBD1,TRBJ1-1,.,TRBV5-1,TGCGCCAGCAGCAGGGACAGGGCCATGAACACTGAAGCTTTCTTT,CASSRDRAMNTEAFF
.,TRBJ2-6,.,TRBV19,TGTGCCAGTACTAGGAGGAGCTCTGGGGCCAACGTCCTGACTTTC,CASTRRSSGANVLTF
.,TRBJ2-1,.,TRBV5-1,TGCGCCAGCAGCTTAGCTTCGGGTCCGGGTAATGAGCAGTTCTTC,CASSLASGPGNEQFF
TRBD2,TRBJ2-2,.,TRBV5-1,TGCGCCAGCACCCTTGGTACTAGCGGGTTCGCCGGGGAGCTGTTTTTT,CASTLGTSGFAGELFF
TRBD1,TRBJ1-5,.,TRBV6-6,TGTGCCAGCAGTTACTCGATGGGACAGGCAAATCAGCCCCAGCATTTT,CASSYSMGQANQPQHF
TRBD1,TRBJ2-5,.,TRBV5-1,TGCGCCAGCAGCGGACAGGGGGCCGGTGAGACCCAGTACTTC,CASSGQGAGETQYF
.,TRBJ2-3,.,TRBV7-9,TGTGCCAGCAGTACGGGTAGCACAGATACGCAGTATTTT,CASSTGSTDTQYF
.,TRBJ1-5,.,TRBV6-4,TGTGCCAGCAGTGGGGGCCAGTACAATCAGCCCCAGCATTTT,CASSGGQYNQPQHF
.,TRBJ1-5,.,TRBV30,TGTGCCTGGAGCGCCGGGGTCAGGCAGCCCCAGCATTTT,CAWSAGVRQPQHF
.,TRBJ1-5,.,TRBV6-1,TGTGCCAGCGCCGGGGATATTAGCAATCAGCCCCAGCATTTT,CASAGDISNQPQHF
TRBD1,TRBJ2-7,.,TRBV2,TGTGCCAGCAGTGGGGACAGTACCGAGCAGTACTTC,CASSGDSTEQYF
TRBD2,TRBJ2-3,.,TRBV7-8,TGTGCCAGCAGCGATAGCGGGGGGGCAGGGAATACGCAGTATTTT,CASSDSGGAGNTQYF
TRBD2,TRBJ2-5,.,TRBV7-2,TGTGCCAGCAGCCCCGGGACCCTAGCGGGGGCGCGAGAGACCCAGTACTTC,CASSPGTLAGARETQYF
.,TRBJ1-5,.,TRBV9,TGTGCCAGCAGCGTAGCGGGATATCAGCCCCAGCATTTT,CASSVAGYQPQHF
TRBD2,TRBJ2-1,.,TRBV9,TGTGCCAGCAGCGTAGGGACTAGTGGTGAGCAGTTCTTC,CASSVGTSGEQFF
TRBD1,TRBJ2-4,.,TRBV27,TGTGCCAGCACCAGAGGACAGGGAAGTATTGACATTCAGTACTTC,CASTRGQGSIDIQYF
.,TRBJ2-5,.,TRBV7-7,TGTGCCAGCAGCTTAGGCCCCGACAGGGAGGACCAAGAGACCCAGTACTTC,CASSLGPDREDQETQYF
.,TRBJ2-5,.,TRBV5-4,TGTGCCAGCAGCCGAGGGGGGGAAGAGACCCAGTACTTC,CASSRGGEETQYF
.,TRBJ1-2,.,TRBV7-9,TGTGCCAGCAGCTTGGGCGGACAGCTCTATGGCTACACCTTC,CASSLGGQLYGYTF
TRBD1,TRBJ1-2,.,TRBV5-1,TGCGCCAGCAGCTTCGGACAGGGAGAATATGGCTACACCTTC,CASSFGQGEYGYTF
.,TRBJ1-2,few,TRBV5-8,TGTGCCAGCAGCTTGAACAGTACCCTCTATGGCTACACCTTC,CASSLNSTLYGYTF
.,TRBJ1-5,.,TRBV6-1,TGTGCCAGCAGCACCAGAGGGATTGCTCAGCCCCAGCATTTT,CASSTRGIAQPQHF
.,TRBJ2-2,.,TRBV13,TGTGCCAGCAGCTTAGGGCGGAGGACCGGGGAGCTGTTTTTT,CASSLGRRTGELFF
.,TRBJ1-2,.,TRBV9,TGTGCCAGCAGCCCTCATCAAGGGCAGGGGTTAAACTATGGCTACACCTTC,CASSPHQGQGLNYGYTF
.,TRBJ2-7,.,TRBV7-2,TGTGCCAGCAGCCCCAGACAGGTATTCTACGAGCAGTACTTC,CASSPRQVFYEQYF
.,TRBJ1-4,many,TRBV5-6,TGTGCCAGCAGCTCACTAAGGCCGGGTGAAAAACTGTTTTTT,CASSSLRPGEKLFF
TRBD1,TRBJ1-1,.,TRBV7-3,TGTGCCAGCAGCGCGCAGGGACAGGGACCTACTGAAGCTTTCTTT,CASSAQGQGPTEAFF
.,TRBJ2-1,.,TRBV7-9,TGTGCCAGCAGCTTGGTGGTCGAGGGAGAGTCGCAGTTCTTC,CASSLVVEGESQFF
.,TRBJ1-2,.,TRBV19,TGTGCCAGTAGGCTACAGGGCGTGGGGTATGGCTACACCTTC,CASRLQGVGYGYTF
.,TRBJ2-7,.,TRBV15,TGTGCCACCAGGGCGGGACAGCCTTTCTACGAGCAGTACTTC,CATRAGQPFYEQYF
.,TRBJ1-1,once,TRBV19,TGTGCCAGTAGTATCTCGGGGAGTTCCACTGAAGCTTTCTTT,CASSISGSSTEAFF
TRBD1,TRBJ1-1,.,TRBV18,TGTGCCAGCTCACCCACAGGGGGCGCGGACACTGAAGCTTTCTTT,CASSPTGGADTEAFF
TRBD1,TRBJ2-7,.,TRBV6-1,TGTGCCAGTTCCCGGGACAGGGGGTCCGAGCAGTACTTC,CASSRDRGSEQYF
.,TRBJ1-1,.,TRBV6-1,TGTGCCAGCAGGGATCCAAGGGGTACTGAAGCTTTCTTT,CASRDPRGTEAFF
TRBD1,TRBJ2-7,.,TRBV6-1,TGTGCCAGCAGTGACCCACAGGGGGCTCACGAGCAGTACTTC,CASSDPQGAHEQYF
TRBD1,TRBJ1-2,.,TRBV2,TGTGCCAGCAGCGACAGGGGTCCCTATGGCTACACCTTC,CASSDRGPYGYTF
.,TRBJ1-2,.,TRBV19,TGTGCCAGTAGTATTTTGTGGGCGGGGAATGGCTACACCTTC,CASSILWAGNGYTF
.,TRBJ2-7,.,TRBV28,TGTGCCAGCAGTGATACAGGGTCGTCCTACGAGCAGTACTTC,CASSDTGSSYEQYF
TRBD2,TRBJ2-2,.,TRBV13,TGTGCCAGCAGCGACGGACTAGCGCACACCGGGGAGCTGTTTTTT,CASSDGLAHTGELFF
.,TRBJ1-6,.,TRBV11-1,TGTGCCAGCAGCGCCCGGCTGACAAGTATCGGAAATTCACCCCTCCACTTT,CASSARLTSIGNSPLHF
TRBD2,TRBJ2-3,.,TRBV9,TGTGCCAGCATTGACAGCGGGGGGTCAGATACGCAGTATTTT,CASIDSGGSDTQYF
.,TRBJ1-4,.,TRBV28,TGTGCCAGCAGCAACAGGCTAACTAATGAAAAACTGTTTTTT,CASSNRLTNEKLFF
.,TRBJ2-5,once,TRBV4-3,TGCGCCAGCAGCCAAGATTTACGAACGGAGGAGACCCAGTACTTC,CASSQDLRTEETQYF
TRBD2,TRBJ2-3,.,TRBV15,TGTGCCACCAGCAGCGCTCGTAGCGGGGTCCGCACAGATACGCAGTATTTT,CATSSARSGVRTDTQYF
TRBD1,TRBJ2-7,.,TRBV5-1,TGCGCCAGCAGCCCCGACAGGGTGAGCGAGCAGTACTTC,CASSPDRVSEQYF
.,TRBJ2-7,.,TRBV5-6,TGTGCCAGCAGCTTGTTGGGACACACCTACGAGCAGTACTTC,CASSLLGHTYEQYF
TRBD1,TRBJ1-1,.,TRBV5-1,TGCGCCAGCGCAAACACAGGGGGGACTGAAGCTTTCTTT,CASANTGGTEAFF
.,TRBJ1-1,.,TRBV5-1,TGCGCCAGCAGCTTGTCGGGGGGGAACACTGAAGCTTTCTTT,CASSLSGGNTEAFF
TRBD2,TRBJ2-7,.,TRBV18,TGTGCCAGCTCTACCAGTGGGCGGGGGGACGAGCAGTACTTC,CASSTSGRGDEQYF
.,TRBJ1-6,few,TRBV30,TGTGCCCGGGGACTGGCGAATTCACCCCTCCACTTT,CARGLANSPLHF
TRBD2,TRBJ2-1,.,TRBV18,TGTGCCAGCTCACCCGTTGGACTAGCGGGGGACAATGAGCAGTTCTTC,CASSPVGLAGDNEQFF
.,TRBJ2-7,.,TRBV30,TGTGCCTGGACATCGCGGGGCTCCTACGAGCAGTACTTC,CAWTSRGSYEQYF
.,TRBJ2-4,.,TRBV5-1,TGCGCCAGCACCCCCTGGCGACTCGGGGACATTCAGTACTTC,CASTPWRLGDIQYF
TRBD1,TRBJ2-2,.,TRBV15,TGTGCCACCAGCAGAACGACAGGGGGCACCGGGGAGCTGTTTTTT,CATSRTTGGTGELFF